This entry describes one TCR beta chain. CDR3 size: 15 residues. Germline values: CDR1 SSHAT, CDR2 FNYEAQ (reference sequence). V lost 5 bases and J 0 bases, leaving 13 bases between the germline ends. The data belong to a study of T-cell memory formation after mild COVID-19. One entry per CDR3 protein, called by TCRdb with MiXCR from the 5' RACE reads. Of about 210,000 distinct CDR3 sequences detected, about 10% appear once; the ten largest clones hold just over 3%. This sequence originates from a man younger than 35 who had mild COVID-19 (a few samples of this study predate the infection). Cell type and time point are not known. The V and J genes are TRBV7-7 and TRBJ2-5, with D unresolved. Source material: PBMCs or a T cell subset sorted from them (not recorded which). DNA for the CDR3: TGTGCCAGCAGCGTCGGAAGGGTGGACCAAGAGACCCAGTACTTC. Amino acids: CASSVGRVDQETQYF.